This T cell receptor beta chain was profiled in a study of blood T cells in healthy people across ages. V lost 2 bases, J lost 1 base, and 14 bases lay in between. CDR1 ENHRY and CDR2 SYGVKD come from the germline V gene. The CDR3 consists of 16 residues. A second PCR, run for about 6 to 11 cycles, used a sample-barcoded 5' primer plus a J-beta primer mix. Each cDNA molecule carried a tag from a template-switch adaptor that contained 12 random nucleotides. In TCRdb, the 5' RACE reads were re-called with MiXCR into one record per CDR3 protein. The sample lists some 1 million distinct CDR3 sequences, 45% occurring once. Concerning this clonotype itself: Its specificity is unknown.

Study-wide results and limits: When set beside aged donors, long-lived donors presented more naive CD4+ cells and higher diversity.

The clonotype was recovered from a woman aged 55 to 70 in good health. The sequencing input was blood. The chain uses TRBV10-3 and TRBJ2-5; a possible D gene is TRBD2 (7 bases). The CDR3 nucleotides are TGTGCCATCAGTGAGGGGGGGGACAACGGCCAAGAGACCCAGTACTTC. Translated: CAISEGGDNGQETQYF.